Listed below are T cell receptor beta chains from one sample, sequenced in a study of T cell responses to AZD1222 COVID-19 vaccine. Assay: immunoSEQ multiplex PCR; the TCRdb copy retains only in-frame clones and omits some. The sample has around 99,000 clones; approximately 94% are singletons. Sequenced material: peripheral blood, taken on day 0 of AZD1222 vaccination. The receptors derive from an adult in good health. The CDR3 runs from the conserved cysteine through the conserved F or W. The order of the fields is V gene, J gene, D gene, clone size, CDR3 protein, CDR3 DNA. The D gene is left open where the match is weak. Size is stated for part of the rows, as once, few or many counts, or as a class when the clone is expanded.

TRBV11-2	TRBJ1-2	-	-	CASSRQSGGGYTF	TGTGCCAGCAGCAGACAATCGGGGGGAGGCTACACCTTC
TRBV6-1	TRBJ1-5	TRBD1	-	CASSADRARDQPQHF	TGTGCCAGCAGTGCGGACAGGGCGAGGGATCAGCCCCAGCATTTT
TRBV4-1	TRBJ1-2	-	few	CASSLKDQYGYTF	TGCGCCAGCAGCCTGAAAGATCAATATGGCTACACCTTC
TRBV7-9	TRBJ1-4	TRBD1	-	CASSLGDSLATNEKLFF	TGTGCCAGCAGCTTAGGGGACAGCCTCGCAACTAATGAAAAACTGTTTTTT
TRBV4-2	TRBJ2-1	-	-	CASSQDSYNEQFF	TGTGCCAGCAGCCAAGATTCGTACAATGAGCAGTTCTTC
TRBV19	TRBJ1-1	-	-	CASSMRGLSGTDTEAFF	TGTGCCAGTAGTATGCGGGGGCTATCGGGGACGGACACTGAAGCTTTCTTT
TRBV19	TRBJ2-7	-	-	CASSKRSSSLSYEQYF	TGTGCCAGTAGTAAACGTAGCTCTAGCCTCTCCTACGAGCAGTACTTC
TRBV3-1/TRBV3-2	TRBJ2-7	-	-	CASSRAGQGGRYEQYF	TGTGCCAGCAGCCGAGCGGGACAAGGCGGTCGCTACGAGCAGTACTTC
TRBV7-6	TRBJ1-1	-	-	CASSLDSGLDTEAFF	TGTGCCAGCAGCTTAGATTCAGGGCTGGACACTGAAGCTTTCTTT
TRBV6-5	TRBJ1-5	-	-	CASRLNSNQPQHF	TGTGCCAGCAGACTCAATAGCAATCAGCCCCAGCATTTT
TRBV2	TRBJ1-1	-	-	CASTLEGTEAFF	TGTGCCAGCACATTGGAGGGCACTGAAGCTTTCTTT
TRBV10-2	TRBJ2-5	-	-	CASSEPGTQETQYF	TGCGCCAGCAGTGAGCCAGGGACCCAAGAGACCCAGTACTTC
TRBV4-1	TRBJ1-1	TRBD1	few	CASSPLTGATEAFF	TGCGCCAGCAGCCCTTTGACAGGGGCGACTGAAGCTTTCTTT
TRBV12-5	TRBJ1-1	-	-	CVSREMNTEAFF	TGTGTTTCCCGGGAAATGAACACTGAAGCTTTCTTT
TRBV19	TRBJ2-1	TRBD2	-	CASSGGRAYNEQFF	TGTGCCAGTAGCGGAGGGAGGGCTTACAATGAGCAGTTCTTC
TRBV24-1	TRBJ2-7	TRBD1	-	CATSMSGGSWEQYF	TGTGCCACCTCAATGTCAGGGGGTTCTTGGGAGCAGTACTTC
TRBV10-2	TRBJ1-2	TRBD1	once	CASSDLAGGVQGGYTF	TGCGCCAGCAGTGATCTGGCAGGGGGCGTCCAAGGGGGCTACACCTTC
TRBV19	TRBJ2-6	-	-	CASSPSVGGSGANVLTF	TGTGCCAGTAGTCCCTCGGTCGGGGGCTCTGGGGCCAACGTCCTGACTTTC
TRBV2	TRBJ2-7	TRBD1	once	CASSVQGRNYEQYF	TGTGCCAGCAGTGTACAGGGGCGAAACTACGAGCAGTACTTC
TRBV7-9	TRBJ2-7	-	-	CASSPDRRSYEQYF	TGTGCCAGCAGCCCCGACCGACGCTCCTACGAGCAGTACTTC
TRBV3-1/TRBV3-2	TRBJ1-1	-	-	CASSQDSYRTEAFF	TGTGCCAGCAGCCAAGACAGCTACCGCACTGAAGCTTTCTTT
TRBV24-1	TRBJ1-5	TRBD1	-	CATSDKGTATTSNQPQHF	TGTGCCACCAGTGATAAAGGGACAGCCACGACGAGCAATCAGCCCCAGCATTTT
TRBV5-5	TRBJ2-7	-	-	CASSLALVGHTSYEQYF	TGTGCCAGCAGCTTGGCCTTGGTAGGACACACCTCCTACGAGCAGTACTTC
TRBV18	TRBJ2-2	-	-	CASSPGPPTGELFF	TGTGCCAGCTCACCAGGGCCGCCCACCGGGGAGCTGTTTTTT
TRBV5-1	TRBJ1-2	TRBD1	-	CASSWGTGDGYTF	TGCGCCAGCAGCTGGGGGACAGGGGATGGCTACACCTTC
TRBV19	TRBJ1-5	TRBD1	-	CASSTTGGGGSNQPQHF	TGTGCCAGTAGTACGACAGGGGGCGGGGGCAGCAATCAGCCCCAGCATTTT
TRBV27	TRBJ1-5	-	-	CASRGYYSNQPQHF	TGTGCCAGCAGGGGGTATTATAGCAATCAGCCCCAGCATTTT
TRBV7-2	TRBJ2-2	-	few	CASSRVLTGELFF	TGTGCCAGCAGCCGAGTCCTTACCGGGGAGCTGTTTTTT
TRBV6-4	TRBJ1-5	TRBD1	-	CASSATSDRSRYQPQHF	TGTGCCAGCAGTGCGACTTCGGACAGGAGTCGATATCAGCCCCAGCATTTT
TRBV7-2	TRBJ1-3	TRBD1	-	CASSLTGTGGNTIYF	TGTGCCAGCAGCTTAACGGGGACAGGAGGAAACACCATATATTTT
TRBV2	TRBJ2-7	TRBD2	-	CASSQGGVLSGEQYF	TGTGCCAGCAGTCAGGGAGGGGTTTTATCGGGCGAGCAGTACTTC
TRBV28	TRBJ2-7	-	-	CASTPSRGFTYEQYF	TGTGCCAGCACCCCCAGTAGGGGGTTCACCTACGAGCAGTACTTC
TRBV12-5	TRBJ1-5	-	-	CASGLVPGQGIQPQHF	TGTGCTAGTGGTTTGGTTCCTGGGCAGGGGATTCAGCCCCAGCATTTT
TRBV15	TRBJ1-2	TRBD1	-	CATSATYLDRGSDYGYTF	TGTGCCACCAGCGCCACATATTTGGACAGGGGAAGTGACTATGGCTACACCTTC
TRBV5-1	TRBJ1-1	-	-	CASSLAQLGGLGLNTEAFF	TGCGCCAGCAGCTTGGCGCAGCTTGGGGGTTTAGGGTTGAACACTGAAGCTTTCTTT